This entry lists 10 T cell receptor beta chains sequenced from one sample in a study of molecular identifiers for immune sequencing clone quantification. TCRdb called the PCR reads again in MiXCR, with one record for every CDR3 protein. The table shows over 65,000 distinct CDR3 sequences, with approximately 23% occurring only once. Sequencing was done on a sample of naive CD8+ T cells from blood, with Jurkat cell RNA spiked in. Subset noted: FACS-sorted CD8+CD4-CCR7+CD45RA+ naive T cells. The receptors come from a human donor in good health. Some libraries in this study had Jurkat cell RNA spiked in.

With respect to this clonotype: This may stem from a read error, because a much larger clone lies one nucleotide away. J is TRBJ2-7 and V is TRBV28; 8 bases match TRBD1. Germline-derived CDR1 and CDR2 are MDHEN and SYDVKM. The CDR3 consists of 14 residues. J lost 6 bases, V lost 4 bases, and 8 bases had no gene match. In DNA form, the CDR3 reads TGTGCCAGCAGTTCGACAGGGGACCGAGGCGAGCAGTACTTC. It encodes CASSSTGDRGEQYF.

In nucleotides, the CDR3 is TGCAGTGCTCCGGACGGGGGGGAAGAGACCCAGTACTTC. Translated: CSAPDGGEETQYF. The rearrangement links TRBV20-1 to TRBJ2-5; 8 bases match TRBD2. The CDR3 is 13 residues long. Trimming cost V 5 bases and J 3 bases; bases outside gene matches: 5. Germline CDR1 reads DFQATT; CDR2 reads SNEGSKA (reference sequence).

The J gene is TRBJ2-7, the V gene TRBV6-5, with 10 bases identical to TRBD2. The junction had 7 bases not matched to a gene; V was cut back by 6 bases and J by 2 bases. CDR3 length equals 15 residues. Germline CDR1 reads MNHEY; CDR2 reads SVGAGI. CDR3 residues: CASSTGTSETYEQYF. CDR3 coding DNA: TGTGCCAGCAGCACCGGGACTAGCGAAACCTACGAGCAGTACTTC.

CDR3 sequence: CASSLAGTGFQETQYF. CDR3 DNA: TGTGCCAGCAGCTTAGCCGGGACAGGGTTCCAAGAGACCCAGTACTTC. The rearrangement joins TRBV7-6 to TRBJ2-5, with 9 positions matching TRBD1. V gave up 0 bases and J gave up 1 base; unmatched junction bases: 3. From germline, CDR1 is SGHVS and CDR2 FNYEAQ. This CDR3 is built from 16 residues.

The table lists this clonotype with a few counts. V is TRBV6-2 or TRBV6-3 and J is TRBJ2-3, with 10 positions matching TRBD2. The germline V gene has CDR1 MNHEY and CDR2 SVGEGT. The CDR3 is 16 amino acids. The V and J ends lost 6 bases and 2 bases, in that order; junction bases with no gene match: 8. CDR3 sequence reads: CASSPLAGDITDTQYF. The CDR3, as DNA: TGTGCCAGCAGCCCTCTAGCGGGGGACATCACAGATACGCAGTATTTT.

This clonotype was seen ten or more times. As DNA, the CDR3 is TGTGCCAGCAGCATCCCGGGACAGGGGAACACTGAAGCTTTCTTT. It encodes CASSIPGQGNTEAFF. The V call is TRBV7-9, the J call TRBJ1-1; the match to TRBD1 covers 9 bases. J gave up 1 base and V 5 bases, and 5 bases lay outside the gene matches. Germline V lookup: CDR1 SEHNR, CDR2 FQNEAQ (reference sequence). The CDR3 contains 15 residues.

This chain links TRBV12-3 or TRBV12-4 with TRBJ2-7; 9 bases agree with TRBD2. Trimming took 8 bases from V and 6 from J; bases not matched to a gene: 8. This CDR3 has 13 residues. Written as DNA, the CDR3 is TGTGCCAGCCGCTTCGGGACTAGCCGCGAGCAGTACTTC. Residues: CASRFGTSREQYF.

V is TRBV19 and J is TRBJ2-3; D possibly corresponds to TRBD2 (6 bases). The germline gives CDR1 LNHDA, CDR2 SQIVND (reference sequence). The CDR3 contains 17 residues. Trimming cost V 3 bases and J 5 bases, with 21 bases left between them. The CDR3 DNA sequence: TGTGCCAGTAGTATGGATCAGGGAGGTACGTTGATAGATACGCAGTATTTT. Residues: CASSMDQGGTLIDTQYF.

The table lists this clonotype with a few counts. V gene TRBV20-1 combines with J gene TRBJ2-1, with 10 bases identical to TRBD2. The CDR3 loop spans 15 amino acids. Per germline, CDR1 DFQATT and CDR2 SNEGSKA (reference sequence). V lost 0 bases and J lost 4; bases outside the gene matches: 3. The CDR3, as DNA: TGCAGTGCTAGAGATCTAGCGGGAGCTTACAATGAGCAGTTCTTC. Amino acids: CSARDLAGAYNEQFF.

The rearrangement uses TRBV7-9 and TRBJ2-2, with 8 bases identical to TRBD2. Trimming removed 5 bases from V and 2 bases from J; junction bases left unmatched: 4. This CDR3 is 15 amino acids long. The germline CDR1 and CDR2 sequences are SEHNR and FQNEAQ (reference sequence). In DNA, the CDR3 is TGTGCCAGCAGCGTTAGCGGGGCCAACACCGGGGAGCTGTTTTTT. It yields the protein CASSVSGANTGELFF.